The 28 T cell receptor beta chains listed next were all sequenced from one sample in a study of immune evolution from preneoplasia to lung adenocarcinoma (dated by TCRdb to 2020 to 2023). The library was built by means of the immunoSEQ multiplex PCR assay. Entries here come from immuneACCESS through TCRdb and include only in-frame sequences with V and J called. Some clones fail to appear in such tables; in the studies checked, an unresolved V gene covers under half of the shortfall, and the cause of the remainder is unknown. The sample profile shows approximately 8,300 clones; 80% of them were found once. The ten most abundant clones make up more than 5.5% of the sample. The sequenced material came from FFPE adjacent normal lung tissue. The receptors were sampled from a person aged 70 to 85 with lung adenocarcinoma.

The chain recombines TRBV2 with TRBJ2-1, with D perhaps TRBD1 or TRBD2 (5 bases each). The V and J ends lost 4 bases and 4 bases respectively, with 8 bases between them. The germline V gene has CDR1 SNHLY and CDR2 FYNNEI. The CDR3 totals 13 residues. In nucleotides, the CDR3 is TGTGCCAGCAGTGTCGGGGCGTACAATGAGCAGTTCTTC. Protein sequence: CASSVGAYNEQFF.

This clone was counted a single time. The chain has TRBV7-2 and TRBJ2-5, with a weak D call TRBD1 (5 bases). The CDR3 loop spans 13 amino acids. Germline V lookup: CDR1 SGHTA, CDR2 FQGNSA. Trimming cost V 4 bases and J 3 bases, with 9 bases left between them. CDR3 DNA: TGTGCCAGCAGCTCAGGACACAAAGAGACCCAGTACTTC. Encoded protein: CASSSGHKETQYF.

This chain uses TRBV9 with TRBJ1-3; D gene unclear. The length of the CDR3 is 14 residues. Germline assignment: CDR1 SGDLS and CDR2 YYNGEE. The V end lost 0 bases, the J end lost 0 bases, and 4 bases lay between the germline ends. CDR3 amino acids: CASSVETSGNTIYF. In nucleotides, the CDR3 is TGTGCCAGCAGCGTAGAGACCTCTGGAAACACCATATATTTT.

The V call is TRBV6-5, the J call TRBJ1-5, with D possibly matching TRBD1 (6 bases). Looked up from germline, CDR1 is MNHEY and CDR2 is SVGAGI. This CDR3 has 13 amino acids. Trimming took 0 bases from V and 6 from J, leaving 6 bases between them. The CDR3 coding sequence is TGTGCCAGCAGTTACTCGACAGGTCAGCCCCAGCATTTT. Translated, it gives CASSYSTGQPQHF.

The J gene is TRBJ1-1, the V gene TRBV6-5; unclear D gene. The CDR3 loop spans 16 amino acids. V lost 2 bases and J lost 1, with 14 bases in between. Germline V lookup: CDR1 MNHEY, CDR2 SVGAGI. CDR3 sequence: CASSYRAAGENTEAFF. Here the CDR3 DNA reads TGTGCCAGCAGTTACAGAGCGGCGGGTGAGAACACTGAAGCTTTCTTT.

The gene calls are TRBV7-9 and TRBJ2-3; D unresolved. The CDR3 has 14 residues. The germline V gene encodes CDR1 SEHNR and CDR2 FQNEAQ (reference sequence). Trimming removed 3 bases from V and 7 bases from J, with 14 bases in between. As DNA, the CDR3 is TGTGCCAGCAGCTTGGACCGACCCTCCTATACGCAGTATTTT. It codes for CASSLDRPSYTQYF.

The CDR3 region is CASSSIQGIGYGYTF. The CDR3 coding sequence is TGTGCCAGCAGTTCTATACAGGGGATCGGCTATGGCTACACCTTC. The chain employs TRBV7-9 and TRBJ1-2; 7 positions agree with TRBD1. This CDR3 spans 15 amino acids. Germline assignment: CDR1 SEHNR and CDR2 FQNEAQ (reference sequence). V was pared by 6 bases and J by 4 bases, with 11 bases of the junction left unmatched.

The CDR3 spells CSVVPPTNTEAFF. The CDR3 DNA follows: TGCAGCGTTGTCCCTCCGACGAACACTGAAGCTTTCTTT. The gene calls are TRBV29-1 and TRBJ1-1; no clear D. CDR3 size: 13 residues. Germline V gene lookup returns CDR1 SQVTM and CDR2 ANQGSEA. V lost 4 bases and J 1 base, leaving 10 bases between the germline ends. The variable domain in full, completed from reference TRBV29-1 and TRBJ1-1, reads SAVISQKPSRDICQRGTSLTIQCQVDSQVTMMFWYRQQPGQSLTLIATANQGSEATYESGFVIDKFPISRPNLTFSTLTVSNMSPEDSSIYLCSVVPPTNTEAFFGQGTRLTVV.

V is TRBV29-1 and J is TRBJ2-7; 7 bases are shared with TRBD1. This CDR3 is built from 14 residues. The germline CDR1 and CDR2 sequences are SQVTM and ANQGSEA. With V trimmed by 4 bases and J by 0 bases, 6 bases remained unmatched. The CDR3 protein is CSVVTGLVSYEQYF. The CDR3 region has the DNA TGCAGCGTTGTGACAGGGTTGGTCTCCTACGAGCAGTACTTC.

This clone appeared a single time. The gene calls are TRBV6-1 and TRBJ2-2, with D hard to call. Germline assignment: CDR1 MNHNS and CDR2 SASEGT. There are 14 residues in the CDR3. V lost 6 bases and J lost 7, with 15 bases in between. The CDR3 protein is CASRGSFSDGELFF. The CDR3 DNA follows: TGTGCCAGCAGGGGTTCCTTCTCGGACGGGGAGCTGTTTTTT.

The CDR3 region is CASSLMALAGATTDTQYF. The CDR3 DNA sequence: TGTGCCAGCAGCTTAATGGCCCTAGCGGGGGCAACCACAGATACGCAGTATTTT. This chain links TRBV7-2 with TRBJ2-3, with 10 bases identical to TRBD2. Germline V lookup: CDR1 SGHTA, CDR2 FQGNSA. The J segment lost 2 bases and the V segment lost 2 bases, leaving 10 bases of the junction unmatched. The CDR3 spans 18 residues. Full variable domain (remainder filled in from reference TRBV7-2 and TRBJ2-3): GAGVSQSPSNKVTEKGKDVELRCDPISGHTALYWYRQSLGQGLEFLIYFQGNSAPDKSGLPSDRFSAERTGGSVSTLTIQRTQQEDSAVYLCASSLMALAGATTDTQYFGPGTRLTVL.

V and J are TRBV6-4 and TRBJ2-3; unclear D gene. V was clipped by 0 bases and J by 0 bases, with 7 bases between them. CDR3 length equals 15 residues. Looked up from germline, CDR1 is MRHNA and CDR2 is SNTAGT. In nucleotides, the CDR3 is TGTGCCAGCAGTGACTCTTCCTGGAGCACAGATACGCAGTATTTT. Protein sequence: CASSDSSWSTDTQYF.

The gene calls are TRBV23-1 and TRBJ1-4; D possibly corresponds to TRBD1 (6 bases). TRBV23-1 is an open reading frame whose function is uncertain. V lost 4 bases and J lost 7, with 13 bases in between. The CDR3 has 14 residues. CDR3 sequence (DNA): TGCGCCAGCAGTCTGTGGAGGGGGAGTGAAAAACTGTTTTTT. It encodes CASSLWRGSEKLFF.

The CDR3 spells CASSRDIEGAISTDTQYF. For the CDR3, the DNA is TGTGCCAGCAGCCGAGACATAGAGGGGGCCATTAGCACAGATACGCAGTATTTT. This chain uses TRBV4-2 with TRBJ2-3; 7 bases line up with TRBD1. The ends lost 4 bases at V and 0 bases at J; junction bases unmatched: 13. CDR3 length: 18 residues. In germline, CDR1 is LGHNA, CDR2 YNFKEQ.

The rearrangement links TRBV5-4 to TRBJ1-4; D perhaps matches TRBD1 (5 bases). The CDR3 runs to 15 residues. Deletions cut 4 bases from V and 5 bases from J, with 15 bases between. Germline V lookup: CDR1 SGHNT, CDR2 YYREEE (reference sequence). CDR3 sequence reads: CASSAKDSPNEKLFF. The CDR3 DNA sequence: TGTGCCAGCAGCGCAAAAGACAGCCCCAATGAAAAACTGTTTTTT.

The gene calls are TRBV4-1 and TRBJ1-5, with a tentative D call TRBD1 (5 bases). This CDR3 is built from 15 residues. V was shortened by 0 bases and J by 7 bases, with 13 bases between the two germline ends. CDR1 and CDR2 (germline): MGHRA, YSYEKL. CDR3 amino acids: CASSQEGTVGQPQHF. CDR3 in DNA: TGCGCCAGCAGCCAAGAAGGGACTGTGGGCCAGCCCCAGCATTTT.

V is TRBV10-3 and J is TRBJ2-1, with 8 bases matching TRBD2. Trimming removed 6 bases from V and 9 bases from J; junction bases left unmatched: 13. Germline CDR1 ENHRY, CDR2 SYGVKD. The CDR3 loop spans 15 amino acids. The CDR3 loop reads CAISPGGALLGEQFF. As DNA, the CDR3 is TGTGCCATCAGCCCCGGGGGGGCTTTACTCGGTGAGCAGTTCTTC.

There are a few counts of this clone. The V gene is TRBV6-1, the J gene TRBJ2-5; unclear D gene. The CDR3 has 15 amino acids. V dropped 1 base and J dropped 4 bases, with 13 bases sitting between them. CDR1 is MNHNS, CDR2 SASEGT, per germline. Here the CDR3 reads CASSEDGRWGETQYF. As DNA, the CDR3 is TGTGCCAGCAGTGAAGACGGCAGGTGGGGAGAGACCCAGTACTTC.

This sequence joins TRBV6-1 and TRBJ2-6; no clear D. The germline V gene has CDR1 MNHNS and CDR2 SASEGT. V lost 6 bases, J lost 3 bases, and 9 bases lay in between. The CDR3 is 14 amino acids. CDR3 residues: CASSPIFGANVLTF. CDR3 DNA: TGTGCCAGCAGCCCAATCTTTGGGGCCAACGTCCTGACTTTC.

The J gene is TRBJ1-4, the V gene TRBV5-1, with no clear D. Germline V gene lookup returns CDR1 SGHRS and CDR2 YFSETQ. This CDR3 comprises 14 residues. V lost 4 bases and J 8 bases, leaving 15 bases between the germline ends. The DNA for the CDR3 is TGCGCCAGCAGCCCCGGACTCGATCAGGAAAAACTGTTTTTT. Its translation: CASSPGLDQEKLFF.

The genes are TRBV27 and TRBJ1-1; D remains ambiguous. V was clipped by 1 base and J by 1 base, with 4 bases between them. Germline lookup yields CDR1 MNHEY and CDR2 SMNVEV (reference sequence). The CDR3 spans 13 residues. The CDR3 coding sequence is TGTGCCAGCAGTTTATACAGGAACACTGAAGCTTTCTTT. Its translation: CASSLYRNTEAFF.

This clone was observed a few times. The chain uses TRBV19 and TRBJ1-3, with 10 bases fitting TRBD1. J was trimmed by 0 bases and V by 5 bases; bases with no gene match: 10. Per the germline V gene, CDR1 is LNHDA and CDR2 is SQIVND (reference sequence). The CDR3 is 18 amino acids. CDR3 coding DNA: TGTGCCAGTAGTGATCCACCGGGACAGGGGATCTCTGGAAACACCATATATTTT. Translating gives CASSDPPGQGISGNTIYF.

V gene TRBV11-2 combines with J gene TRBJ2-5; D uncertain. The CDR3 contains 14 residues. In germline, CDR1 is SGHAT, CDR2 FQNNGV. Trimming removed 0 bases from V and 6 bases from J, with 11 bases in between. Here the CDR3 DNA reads TGTGCCAGCAGCTTAGATCCCGCATTTCAGACCCAGTACTTC. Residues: CASSLDPAFQTQYF.

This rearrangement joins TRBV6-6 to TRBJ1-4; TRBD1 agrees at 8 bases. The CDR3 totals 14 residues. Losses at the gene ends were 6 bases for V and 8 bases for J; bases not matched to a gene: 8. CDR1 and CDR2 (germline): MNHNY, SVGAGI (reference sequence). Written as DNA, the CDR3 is TGTGCCAGCAGCGACACGGACAGGGAAGAAAAACTGTTTTTT. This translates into CASSDTDREEKLFF.

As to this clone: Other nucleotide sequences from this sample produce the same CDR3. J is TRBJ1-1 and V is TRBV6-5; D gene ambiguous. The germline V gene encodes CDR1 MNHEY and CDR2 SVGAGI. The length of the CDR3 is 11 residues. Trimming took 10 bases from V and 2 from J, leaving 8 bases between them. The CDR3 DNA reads TGTGCCACCGGACCTAACACTGAAGCTTTCTTT. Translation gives CATGPNTEAFF.

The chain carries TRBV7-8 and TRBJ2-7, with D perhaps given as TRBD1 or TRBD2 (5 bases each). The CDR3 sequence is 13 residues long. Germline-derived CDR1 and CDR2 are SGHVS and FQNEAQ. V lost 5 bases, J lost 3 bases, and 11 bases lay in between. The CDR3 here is CASSRDRGYEQYF. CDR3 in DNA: TGTGCCAGCAGCCGGGATAGGGGCTACGAGCAGTACTTC.

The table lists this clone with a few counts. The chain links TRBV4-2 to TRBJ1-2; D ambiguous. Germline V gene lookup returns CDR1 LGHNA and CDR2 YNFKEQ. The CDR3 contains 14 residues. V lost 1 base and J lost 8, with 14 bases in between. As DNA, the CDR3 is TGTGCCAGCAGCCAAGGAGGTGCCGGGAAGGGCTACACCTTC. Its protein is CASSQGGAGKGYTF.

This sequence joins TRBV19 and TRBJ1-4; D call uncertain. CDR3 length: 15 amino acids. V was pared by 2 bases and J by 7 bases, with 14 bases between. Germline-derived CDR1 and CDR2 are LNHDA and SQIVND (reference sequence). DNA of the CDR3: TGTGCCAGTAGTATACGCGGCGAGGCCCCTGAAAAACTGTTTTTT. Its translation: CASSIRGEAPEKLFF.